The next 25 T cell receptor beta chains were all read from a single sample in a study of memory CD4+ T cells and cytomegalovirus serostatus (dated by TCRdb to between 2018 and 2020). A FACSAria II was used to sort memory CD4+ T cells, defined as single viable CD3+CD4+CD8-CD45RO+ cells. The library was produced with the immunoSEQ multiplex PCR assay. As stored in TCRdb, this immuneACCESS dataset retains in-frame rearrangements with V and J assigned. A fraction of the clones does not appear; measured against another copy, unresolved V genes explain less than half of the discrepancy, and the remainder lacks a known reason. The sample contains around 99,000 clones, 80% of them found a single time. The top ten constitute less than 4.5% of the sample. Sequencing was done on a sample of memory CD4+ T cells from blood. The origin of the receptors is an adult in good health and CMV-seropositive.

The rearrangement links TRBV7-2 to TRBJ1-1; TRBD1 aligns across 7 bases. Germline-derived CDR1 and CDR2 are SGHTA and FQGNSA. The CDR3 extends over 13 amino acids. The V and J ends lost 3 bases and 3 bases, in that order; junction bases with no gene match: 1. The CDR3: CASSLDRYTEAFF. CDR3 coding DNA: TGTGCCAGCAGCTTGGACAGGTACACTGAAGCTTTCTTT. Using reference TRBV7-2 and TRBJ1-1 for the parts outside the CDR3, the full variable domain is GAGVSQSPSNKVTEKGKDVELRCDPISGHTALYWYRQSLGQGLEFLIYFQGNSAPDKSGLPSDRFSAERTGGSVSTLTIQRTQQEDSAVYLCASSLDRYTEAFFGQGTRLTVV.

This clone was seen a single time. The chain links TRBV7-9 to TRBJ1-4, with D perhaps matching TRBD1 (5 bases). The CDR3 spans 16 residues. V shed 5 bases and J shed 0 bases, with 13 bases lying between them. Germline CDR1 SEHNR, CDR2 FQNEAQ (reference sequence). The CDR3 region has the DNA TGTGCCAGCAGCCCCCGGACACTTGCAACTAATGAAAAACTGTTTTTT. Residues: CASSPRTLATNEKLFF. Full variable domain (remainder filled in from reference TRBV7-9 and TRBJ1-4): DTGVSQNPRHKITKRGQNVTFRCDPISEHNRLYWYRQTLGQGPEFLTYFQNEAQLEKSRLLSDRFSAERPKGSFSTLEIQRTEQGDSAMYLCASSPRTLATNEKLFFGSGTQLSVL.

The chain couples TRBV18 to TRBJ2-3, with 11 positions matching TRBD1. Germline trimming cut 5 bases from V and 5 bases from J; bases unmatched to any gene: 3. Germline assignment: CDR1 KGHSH and CDR2 LQKENI. This CDR3 has 14 amino acids. The CDR3 DNA sequence: TGTGCCAGCTCATCCGGGACAGGGGGAGATACGCAGTATTTT. Protein sequence: CASSSGTGGDTQYF.

This rearrangement joins TRBV9 to TRBJ2-2; 7 nucleotides line up with TRBD2. The germline gives CDR1 SGDLS, CDR2 YYNGEE. This CDR3 has 13 amino acids. Trimming removed 5 bases from V and 4 bases from J; junction bases left unmatched: 2. The CDR3 spells CASRASGTGELFF. The CDR3 DNA reads TGTGCCAGCAGGGCTAGCGGCACCGGGGAGCTGTTTTTT.

This chain joins TRBV28 and TRBJ2-6; 7 positions match TRBD1. Germline V lookup: CDR1 MDHEN, CDR2 SYDVKM. V lost 5 bases, J lost 2 bases, and 3 bases stayed unmatched. The CDR3 contains 15 residues. The CDR3 bases are TGTGCCAGCAGTCTACAGGGGACTGGGGCCAACGTCCTGACTTTC. Protein product: CASSLQGTGANVLTF.

V usage is TRBV4-1 and J usage is TRBJ1-1, with TRBD1 matching over 7 bases. CDR1 is MGHRA and CDR2 is YSYEKL in the germline V gene. This CDR3 comprises 15 residues. With 1 base clipped from V and 11 bases from J, the junction kept 13 bases outside the gene matches. The CDR3 DNA is TGCGCCAGCAGCCAAGGGTCGGCAGGGGGTAATAGGGCTTTCTTT. It codes for CASSQGSAGGNRAFF.

This chain joins TRBV6-1 and TRBJ1-5; no definite D call. The germline CDR1 and CDR2 sequences are MNHNS and SASEGT. The CDR3 sequence is 14 residues long. Trimming took off 4 bases at V and 2 bases at J, with 9 bases between the two ends. CDR3 residues: CASSVGIGNQPQHF. CDR3 DNA sequence: TGTGCCAGCAGTGTGGGAATTGGCAATCAGCCCCAGCATTTT.

The chain combines TRBV27 with TRBJ1-2, with D hard to call. Trimming cost V 5 bases and J 0 bases, with 16 bases left between them. The CDR3 is 16 residues long. Germline assignment: CDR1 MNHEY and CDR2 SMNVEV (reference sequence). Written as DNA, the CDR3 is TGTGCCAGCAGTCCCCTGGCAGGAGCAGCTAACTATGGCTACACCTTC. This gives the protein CASSPLAGAANYGYTF.

The chain uses TRBV6-6 and TRBJ1-1; D remains ambiguous. The ends were cut back, 0 bases at V and 1 base at J, with 6 bases in the middle. This CDR3 spans 14 amino acids. From germline, CDR1 is MNHNY and CDR2 SVGAGI (reference sequence). The CDR3 region has the DNA TGTGCCAGCAGTTACTCGAGTCGGAACACTGAAGCTTTCTTT. This gives the protein CASSYSSRNTEAFF.

This chain connects TRBV28 to TRBJ1-2, with D possibly being TRBD1 (5 bases). Germline CDR1 and CDR2: MDHEN and SYDVKM. The CDR3 spans 15 residues. Trimming removed 5 bases at V and 5 bases at J, with 18 bases between. The DNA for the CDR3 is TGTGCCAGCAGTCAAGGACCGTTGGGGGTTTATGGCTACACCTTC. Protein: CASSQGPLGVYGYTF.

The chain combines TRBV2 with TRBJ2-2; possibly TRBD2 for D (7 bases). V lost 2 bases and J lost 3, with 16 bases in between. This CDR3 comprises 17 residues. CDR1 and CDR2 (germline): SNHLY, FYNNEI. CDR3 DNA sequence: TGTGCCAGCAGTGAATGGGGGGGGGCGCGGGACACCGGGGAGCTGTTTTTT. Residues: CASSEWGGARDTGELFF.

This sequence joins TRBV7-2 and TRBJ2-2; D perhaps matches TRBD2 (6 bases). Germline lookup yields CDR1 SGHTA and CDR2 FQGNSA. The CDR3 has 15 residues. The V and J ends lost 4 bases and 7 bases respectively, with 16 bases between them. The CDR3 loop is CASSSRKGTGGELFF. The CDR3 DNA reads TGTGCCAGCAGCTCCCGGAAAGGGACTGGCGGGGAGCTGTTTTTT.

This chain links TRBV28 with TRBJ2-1; D unclear. CDR3 length equals 13 residues. Looked up from germline, CDR1 is MDHEN and CDR2 is SYDVKM. V lost 1 base and J 4 bases, leaving 5 bases between the germline ends. CDR3 sequence reads: CASSLFGYNEQFF. The CDR3 DNA reads as TGTGCCAGCAGTTTATTCGGGTACAATGAGCAGTTCTTC.

This sequence joins TRBV2 and TRBJ1-2; D gene uncertain. The V and J ends lost 2 bases and 3 bases respectively, with 10 bases between them. This CDR3 has 14 residues. Germline V gives CDR1 SNHLY, CDR2 FYNNEI. The CDR3 loop reads CASSETPTYYGYTF. CDR3 DNA: TGTGCCAGCAGTGAAACCCCGACCTACTATGGCTACACCTTC. The whole variable domain, filled in from reference TRBV2 and TRBJ1-2, reads EPEVTQTPSHQVTQMGQEVILRCVPISNHLYFYWYRQILGQKVEFLVSFYNNEISEKSEIFDDQFSVERPDGSNFTLKIRSTKLEDSAMYFCASSETPTYYGYTFGSGTRLTVV.

This chain uses TRBV19 with TRBJ1-1; D not certain. The CDR3 consists of 13 residues. The V gene's germline CDR1 is LNHDA and CDR2 SQIVND (reference sequence). Trimming removed 5 bases from V and 0 bases from J, with 7 bases in between. The CDR3 sequence: CASSSGMNTEAFF. DNA of the CDR3: TGTGCCAGTAGTTCAGGTATGAACACTGAAGCTTTCTTT. Using reference TRBV19 and TRBJ1-1 for the parts outside the CDR3, the full variable domain is DGGITQSPKYLFRKEGQNVTLSCEQNLNHDAMYWYRQDPGQGLRLIYYSQIVNDFQKGDIAEGYSVSREKKESFPLTVTSAQKNPTAFYLCASSSGMNTEAFFGQGTRLTVV.

The rearrangement joins TRBV7-3 to TRBJ2-5; 8 nucleotides line up with TRBD2. V shed 1 base and J 1 base; nucleotides not matched to a gene: 8. From germline, CDR1 is SGHTA and CDR2 FQGTGA. This CDR3 comprises 17 residues. Here the CDR3 reads CASSLRGSGSSQETQYF. CDR3 sequence (DNA): TGTGCCAGCAGCTTAAGGGGCAGCGGGAGTAGCCAAGAGACCCAGTACTTC.

This clone was found once. The chain joins TRBV7-2 to TRBJ2-7, with D possibly being TRBD1 (6 bases). Germline CDR1 and CDR2: SGHTA and FQGNSA. Between the trimmed V and J ends, which lost 0 bases and 5 bases, there was a span of 14 bases. The CDR3 is made up of 15 amino acids. CDR3 in amino acids: CASSLATRGVDEQYF. Written as DNA, the CDR3 is TGTGCCAGCAGCTTAGCTACCAGGGGTGTTGACGAGCAGTACTTC.

The rearrangement joins TRBV19 to TRBJ2-3; D unclear. Trimming left V 6 bases short and J 0 bases short, with 16 bases between. CDR1 LNHDA and CDR2 SQIVND come from the germline V gene (reference sequence). The CDR3 totals 16 residues. The CDR3 is CASSRPLSTSTDTQYF. The CDR3 DNA sequence: TGTGCCAGTAGCCGTCCTTTAAGTACTAGCACAGATACGCAGTATTTT. Using reference TRBV19 and TRBJ2-3 for the parts outside the CDR3, the full variable domain is DGGITQSPKYLFRKEGQNVTLSCEQNLNHDAMYWYRQDPGQGLRLIYYSQIVNDFQKGDIAEGYSVSREKKESFPLTVTSAQKNPTAFYLCASSRPLSTSTDTQYFGPGTRLTVL.

J is TRBJ2-2 and V is TRBV27; 7 bases match TRBD1. The length of the CDR3 is 15 residues. Germline lookup yields CDR1 MNHEY and CDR2 SMNVEV (reference sequence). J lost 2 bases, V lost 6 bases, and 6 bases had no gene match. The CDR3 protein is CASSLRGINTGELFF. CDR3 DNA sequence: TGTGCCAGCAGCCTCAGGGGGATAAACACCGGGGAGCTGTTTTTT.

The chain is built from TRBV5-1 and TRBJ2-1, with D unresolved. The ends were cut back, 0 bases at V and 6 bases at J, with 13 bases in the middle. The CDR3 is 15 amino acids. CDR1 and CDR2 from the germline V gene are SGHRS and YFSETQ. The CDR3 protein is CASSLVDVRVNEQFF. CDR3 nucleotides: TGCGCCAGCAGCTTGGTTGACGTTCGGGTCAATGAGCAGTTCTTC.

The chain couples TRBV6-1 to TRBJ2-7; D is undetermined. The CDR3 is made up of 13 amino acids. V dropped 3 bases and J dropped 3 bases, with 9 bases sitting between them. Germline V gene data show CDR1 as MNHNS and CDR2 as SASEGT. CDR3 amino acids: CASSDFINYEQYF. DNA of the CDR3: TGTGCCAGCAGTGATTTTATAAACTACGAGCAGTACTTC.

This chain links TRBV7-2 with TRBJ1-4; D may be TRBD1 (6 bases). V lost 2 bases and J lost 10, with 17 bases in between. Germline CDR1 reads SGHTA; CDR2 reads FQGNSA. The CDR3 covers 15 residues. The CDR3 protein is CASSLYAQGQGKLFF. The CDR3 nucleotides are TGTGCCAGCAGCTTATATGCCCAGGGGCAGGGAAAACTGTTTTTT.

The gene calls are TRBV27 and TRBJ1-4; D might be TRBD1 (5 bases). Germline CDR1 reads MNHEY; CDR2 reads SMNVEV (reference sequence). Trimming removed 1 base at V and 4 bases at J, with 16 bases between. The CDR3 length is 17 residues. CDR3 residues: CASSLFGAGQLNEKLFF. The CDR3, as DNA: TGTGCCAGCAGTTTATTCGGTGCAGGGCAGCTTAATGAAAAACTGTTTTTT.

This chain joins TRBV5-1 and TRBJ1-1; D not resolved. Germline assignment: CDR1 SGHRS and CDR2 YFSETQ. This CDR3 region has 15 residues. V lost 3 bases, J lost 1 base, and 13 bases lay in between. Here the CDR3 reads CASSSRTTSNTEAFF. The CDR3 nucleotides read TGCGCCAGCAGCTCCCGTACAACCTCGAACACTGAAGCTTTCTTT.

V is TRBV28 and J is TRBJ1-2, with a possible D match to TRBD1 (6 bases). The V end was cut by 2 bases, the J end by 2 bases, with 9 bases between. The CDR3 consists of 14 residues. In germline, CDR1 is MDHEN, CDR2 SYDVKM. CDR3 in amino acids: CASSLGQRNYGYTF. In DNA, the CDR3 is TGTGCCAGCAGTTTAGGACAGAGAAACTATGGCTACACCTTC.